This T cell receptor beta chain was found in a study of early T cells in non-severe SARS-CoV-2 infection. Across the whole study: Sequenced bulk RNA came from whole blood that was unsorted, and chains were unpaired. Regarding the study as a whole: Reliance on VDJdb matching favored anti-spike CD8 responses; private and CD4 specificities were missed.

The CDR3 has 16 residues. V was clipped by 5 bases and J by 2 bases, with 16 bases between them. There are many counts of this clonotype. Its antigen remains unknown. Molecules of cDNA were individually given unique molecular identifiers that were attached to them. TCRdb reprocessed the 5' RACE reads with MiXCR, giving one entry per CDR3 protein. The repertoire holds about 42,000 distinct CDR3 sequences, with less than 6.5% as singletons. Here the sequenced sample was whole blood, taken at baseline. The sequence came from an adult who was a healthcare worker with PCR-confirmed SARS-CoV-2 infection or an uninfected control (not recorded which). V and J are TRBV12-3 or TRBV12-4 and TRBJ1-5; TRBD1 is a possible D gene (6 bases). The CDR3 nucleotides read TGTGCCAGCAGTCCCGGGTGGGCAGGGGGCAATCAGCCCCAGCATTTT. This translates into CASSPGWAGGNQPQHF.